These 15 T cell receptor beta chains came from one sample sequenced in a study of shared clonotypes between healthy human individuals. The protocol was immunoSEQ multiplex PCR, while the TCRdb copy is restricted to in-frame clones and leaves out a portion. The sample shows 1,400,000 or so clones, 98% of them seen only once. Sample: naive CD4+ T cells sorted from blood. Noted subset: CD45RA+ positively selected. The receptors originated from a man aged 30 to 45 in good health.

The chain joins TRBV7-6 to TRBJ1-1, with no clear D. Germline lookup yields CDR1 SGHVS and CDR2 FNYEAQ. This CDR3 has 14 residues. Trimming took off 4 bases at V and 1 base at J, with 10 bases between the two ends. The chain's CDR3 is CASSSRTGNTEAFF. The CDR3 DNA sequence: TGTGCCAGCAGCTCACGAACTGGGAACACTGAAGCTTTCTTT.

The chain is built from TRBV13 and TRBJ1-4; D ambiguous. V shed 4 bases and J shed 0 bases, with 9 bases lying between them. Germline V gene data show CDR1 as PRHDT and CDR2 as FYEKMQ (reference sequence). CDR3 size: 15 residues. The CDR3 region has the DNA TGTGCCAGCAGCTCTTACAAGGCAACTAATGAAAAACTGTTTTTT. It encodes CASSSYKATNEKLFF.

This chain links TRBV6-5 with TRBJ2-7, with D possibly matching TRBD2 (5 bases). The CDR3 consists of 13 residues. V was shortened by 5 bases and J by 6 bases, with 14 bases between the two germline ends. Germline V gene lookup returns CDR1 MNHEY and CDR2 SVGAGI. This chain's CDR3 is CASSNGLSSEQYF. CDR3 sequence (DNA): TGTGCCAGCAGTAACGGACTTTCTTCCGAGCAGTACTTC.

This clone occurred once. This chain joins TRBV5-4 and TRBJ2-7, with 9 bases lining up with TRBD2. Germline V gene lookup returns CDR1 SGHNT and CDR2 YYREEE (reference sequence). The CDR3 consists of 14 residues. V trimming: 1 base; J trimming: 11 bases; junction bases outside the gene matches: 10. CDR3 bases: TGTGCCAGCAGCTTGTGGCGGGAGGGCGGCGCTGAGTACTTC. Translation: CASSLWREGGAEYF.

The genes are TRBV20-1 and TRBJ2-1; D is unresolved. Trimming took off 0 bases at V and 6 bases at J, with 3 bases between the two ends. The CDR3 covers 11 residues. Germline CDR1 is DFQATT and CDR2 is SNEGSKA (reference sequence). CDR3 residues: CSAREVNEQFF. The DNA for the CDR3 is TGCAGTGCTAGAGAGGTCAATGAGCAGTTCTTC.

V and J are TRBV27 and TRBJ2-2; TRBD2 is a possible D gene (5 bases). This CDR3 has 14 amino acids. Trimming shortened V by 5 bases and J by 5 bases, and 12 bases separated the two germline ends. CDR1 MNHEY and CDR2 SMNVEV come from the germline V gene (reference sequence). Here the CDR3 reads CASSTPRGTGELFF. CDR3 bases: TGTGCCAGCAGTACCCCCCGGGGAACCGGGGAGCTGTTTTTT.

This clone was recorded only once. The chain recombines TRBV7-2 with TRBJ2-2, with D hard to call. Germline V gene lookup returns CDR1 SGHTA and CDR2 FQGNSA. Trimming took 1 base from V and 5 from J, leaving 14 bases between them. CDR3 length: 16 amino acids. The CDR3 is CASSLEAIPGTGELFF. CDR3 bases: TGTGCCAGCAGCTTAGAAGCGATACCCGGTACCGGGGAGCTGTTTTTT.

As for this clone: The sample holds other DNA sequences that translate to the same CDR3. This chain joins TRBV29-1 and TRBJ1-4; D remains unclear. This CDR3 has 13 amino acids. Germline CDR1 reads SQVTM; CDR2 reads ANQGSEA. Trimming stripped 5 bases from V and 0 bases from J, with 7 bases between. The CDR3 bases are TGCAGCGTTCCCGGGCCAACTAATGAAAAACTGTTTTTT. Translation gives CSVPGPTNEKLFF.

This sequence joins TRBV18 and TRBJ2-7, with D possibly being TRBD1 (5 bases). V shed 1 base and J shed 6 bases, with 10 bases lying between them. The germline V gene encodes CDR1 KGHSH and CDR2 LQKENI. The CDR3 has 13 amino acids. The DNA of the CDR3 is TGTGCCAGCTCACCACTTCAGGGTTCCGAGCAGTACTTC. Its translation: CASSPLQGSEQYF. The full variable domain, its missing parts supplied by reference TRBV18 and TRBJ2-7, is NAGVMQNPRHLVRRRGQEARLRCSPMKGHSHVYWYRQLPEEGLKFMVYLQKENIIDESGMPKERFSAEFPKEGPSILRIQQVVRGDSAAYFCASSPLQGSEQYFGPGTRLTVT.

This sequence joins TRBV21-1 and TRBJ1-5; the table gives TRBD1 as D, unverified against the DNA. TRBV21-1 is a pseudogene locus. This CDR3 is 16 amino acids long. CDR3 residues: CASSTDVRDGNQPQHF. The CDR3 DNA follows: TGTGCCAGCAGCACAGATGTCAGGGATGGCAATCAGCCCCAGCATTTT.

This sequence joins TRBV6-5 and TRBJ2-7, with 12 bases that match TRBD2. Unmatched junction bases numbered 4, after V lost 4 bases and J lost 3 bases. CDR3 length: 15 residues. The germline V gene has CDR1 MNHEY and CDR2 SVGAGI. DNA of the CDR3: TGTGCCAGCAGTTCCATACTAGCGGGAGGCTACGAGCAGTACTTC. It yields the protein CASSSILAGGYEQYF.

The V and J genes are TRBV11-2 and TRBJ1-4, with 8 bases fitting TRBD1. The trim removed 5 bases at V and 5 bases at J, leaving 13 bases unmatched. This CDR3 contains 17 residues. Germline CDR1 SGHAT, CDR2 FQNNGV. This CDR3 is CASSLSPFQGANEKLFF. CDR3 DNA sequence: TGTGCCAGCAGCCTTTCCCCCTTTCAGGGGGCGAATGAAAAACTGTTTTTT.

CDR3 in amino acids: CASKAGEAGNQPQHF. CDR3 DNA sequence: TGTGCCAGTAAGGCGGGGGAAGCGGGCAATCAGCCCCAGCATTTT. The chain joins TRBV19 to TRBJ1-5, with D maybe TRBD1 (5 bases). Germline V gene data show CDR1 as LNHDA and CDR2 as SQIVND (reference sequence). The CDR3 is 15 amino acids. Trimming removed 7 bases at V and 2 bases at J, with 15 bases between.

The rearrangement uses TRBV6-4 and TRBJ2-7; D remains ambiguous. The germline V and J ends were trimmed by 4 bases and 2 bases, with 9 bases remaining between them. This CDR3 has 13 residues. The germline CDR1 and CDR2 sequences are MRHNA and SNTAGT. CDR3 amino acids: CASSGDLPYEQYF. CDR3 coding DNA: TGTGCCAGCAGTGGCGACTTACCCTACGAGCAGTACTTC.

This chain connects TRBV6-5 to TRBJ1-4, with a tentative D call TRBD1 (5 bases). Trimming stripped 10 bases from V and 4 bases from J, with 13 bases between. The CDR3 sequence is 13 residues long. The germline V gene encodes CDR1 MNHEY and CDR2 SVGAGI. The CDR3 here is CATGRGFNEKLFF. In nucleotides, the CDR3 is TGTGCCACGGGAAGGGGTTTTAATGAAAAACTGTTTTTT.